One sample yielded the 18 T cell receptor beta chains listed below, sequenced in a study of sequential checkpoint blockade in melanoma. Sequenced by immunoSEQ multiplex PCR; TCRdb stores in-frame clones only, minus some. This table holds roughly 2,900 clones, approximately 19% found once. Treatment defined: randomized to nivolumab then ipilimumab (arm A) or the reverse (arm B). Source: tumor tissue (inferred from file names), taken from a patient given nivolumab and ipilimumab in sequence. Receptors originate from a human donor with melanoma.

V is TRBV15 and J is TRBJ2-6; unclear D gene. The V end was cut by 0 bases, the J end by 7 bases, with 7 bases between. Germline lookup yields CDR1 LNHNV and CDR2 YYDKDF (reference sequence). The CDR3 contains 14 residues. CDR3 in amino acids: CATSRDRAANVLTF. CDR3 DNA: TGTGCCACCAGCAGAGATCGGGCCGCCAACGTCCTGACTTTC.

Relative to its sample, this clone is medium-sized. This rearrangement joins TRBV9 to TRBJ2-3; TRBD1 is a possible D gene (5 bases). This CDR3 is built from 14 residues. Trimming left V 6 bases short and J 11 bases short, with 22 bases between. Germline values: CDR1 SGDLS, CDR2 YYNGEE. CDR3 nucleotide sequence: TGTGCCAGCACCCTGCAGGCAGGGCCCCAAAAGCAGTATTTT. It encodes CASTLQAGPQKQYF.

This clone is categorized as medium-sized. This chain links TRBV11-3 with TRBJ1-3; no reliable D call. From germline, CDR1 is SGHNT and CDR2 YENEEA. The V gene lost 5 bases and the J gene lost 0 bases, with 20 bases spanning the gap. There are 18 residues in the CDR3. CDR3 sequence (DNA): TGTGCCAGCAGCCCCTGGTGGCTTACAAGGGTCTCTGGAAACACCATATATTTT. It yields the protein CASSPWWLTRVSGNTIYF.

This clone was recorded a few times. The rearrangement links TRBV6-8 to TRBJ2-3; 12 bases match TRBD2. The V and J ends lost 5 bases and 0 bases, in that order; junction bases with no gene match: 9. The CDR3 is 18 amino acids. Germline lookup yields CDR1 MNHGY and CDR2 SAAAGT. CDR3 sequence: CASSQWTSGAISTDTQYF. The CDR3 bases are TGTGCCAGCAGTCAATGGACTAGCGGGGCGATTAGCACAGATACGCAGTATTTT.

This chain links TRBV30 with TRBJ2-1; 9 positions agree with TRBD1. The CDR3 is 11 residues long. The V gene's germline CDR1 is GTSNPN and CDR2 SVGIG (reference sequence). V trimming: 3 bases; J trimming: 15 bases; junction bases outside the gene matches: 6. CDR3 sequence reads: CAWSPGTGRFF. The CDR3 coding sequence is TGTGCCTGGAGCCCCGGGACAGGGCGGTTCTTC.

This clone is medium-sized within its sample. The rearrangement uses TRBV11-3 and TRBJ2-2; D may match TRBD1 or TRBD2 (7 bases each). Trimming took 4 bases from V and 6 from J, leaving 12 bases between them. The germline V gene encodes CDR1 SGHNT and CDR2 YENEEA. The CDR3 consists of 14 residues. This CDR3 is CASSSTGRAGELFF. The CDR3 DNA follows: TGTGCCAGCAGCTCGACAGGGAGGGCCGGGGAGCTGTTTTTT.

This clone was counted only a few times. The genes are TRBV12-5 and TRBJ2-6; the D is unclear. This CDR3 is 15 amino acids long. From germline, CDR1 is LGHNT and CDR2 FRNRAP. The CDR3 DNA is TGTGCCATCATACCGGTGGCCTCTGGGGCCAACGTCCTGACTTTC. Its translation: CAIIPVASGANVLTF.

DNA of the CDR3: TGCGCCAGCAGTGCGTCCAATCAGCCCCAGCATTTT. Protein product: CASSASNQPQHF. J is TRBJ1-5 and V is TRBV10-2; D uncertain. CDR3 length: 12 amino acids. Trimming stripped 4 bases from V and 3 bases from J, with 4 bases between. Germline V lookup: CDR1 WSHSY, CDR2 SAAADI.

This clone was observed at least ten times. V gene TRBV11-3 combines with J gene TRBJ1-2, with a tentative D call TRBD1 (5 bases). Germline V gene lookup returns CDR1 SGHNT and CDR2 YENEEA. V was shortened by 3 bases and J by 1 base, with 12 bases between the two germline ends. CDR3 length: 15 residues. As DNA, the CDR3 is TGTGCCAGCAGCTTCGGAGGGGCAGTTAACTATGGCTACACCTTC. It encodes CASSFGGAVNYGYTF.

The chain joins TRBV11-3 to TRBJ1-5; D unresolved. CDR1 is SGHNT and CDR2 is YENEEA in the germline V gene. Trimming cost V 3 bases and J 1 base, with 7 bases left between them. The CDR3 is made up of 14 amino acids. CDR3 protein: CASSFDSSNQPQHF. CDR3 nucleotide sequence: TGTGCCAGCAGCTTCGACTCAAGCAATCAGCCCCAGCATTTT. The full variable domain, rest sourced from reference TRBV11-3 and TRBJ1-5, is EAGVVQSPRYKIIEKKQPVAFWCNPISGHNTLYWYLQNLGQGPELLIRYENEEAVDDSQLPKDRFSAERLKGVDSTLKIQPAELGDSAVYLCASSFDSSNQPQHFGDGTRLSIL.

The chain joins TRBV19 to TRBJ2-3; the D is unclear. The length of the CDR3 is 13 residues. Trimming removed 3 bases from V and 0 bases from J, with 4 bases in between. CDR1 is LNHDA and CDR2 is SQIVND in the germline V gene (reference sequence). The CDR3 nucleotides read TGTGCCAGTAGTATGGGGAGCACAGATACGCAGTATTTT. Protein sequence: CASSMGSTDTQYF.

J is TRBJ1-1 and V is TRBV6-8; D is unresolved. Germline lookup yields CDR1 MNHGY and CDR2 SAAAGT. Trimming left V 2 bases short and J 5 bases short, with 12 bases between. The CDR3 totals 14 residues. The DNA of the CDR3 is TGTGCCAGCAGTTACCGCTTGGGGAGGACTGAAGCTTTCTTT. Its protein product is CASSYRLGRTEAFF.

By share, this clone counts as medium-sized. This rearrangement joins TRBV11-3 to TRBJ1-1; D is possibly TRBD1 (6 bases). V lost 5 bases and J lost 10, with 23 bases in between. Germline V gene sequence: CDR1 SGHNT, CDR2 YENEEA. The CDR3 has 15 residues. Here the CDR3 DNA reads TGTGCCAGCAGCGCCAACAGGGCTAAGGGGCGGGGAGCTTTCTTT. This sequence encodes CASSANRAKGRGAFF.

This clone is medium-sized (0.01 to 0.1%) in the sample. The chain uses TRBV10-3 and TRBJ1-5; TRBD1 might be the D (5 bases). The CDR3 totals 16 residues. Germline V gives CDR1 ENHRY, CDR2 SYGVKD. V gave up 2 bases and J gave up 3 bases, with 14 bases separating them. CDR3: CAISEVRGATNQPQHF. Here the CDR3 DNA reads TGTGCCATCAGTGAGGTTAGGGGTGCCACCAATCAGCCCCAGCATTTT.

This clone was seen many times. The chain carries TRBV11-3 and TRBJ2-7, with 9 bases aligning to TRBD1. The CDR3 is 14 amino acids. Germline V gives CDR1 SGHNT, CDR2 YENEEA. The V and J ends lost 6 bases and 7 bases, in that order; junction bases with no gene match: 10. CDR3 region: CASSQGQGRYEQYF. The CDR3, as DNA: TGTGCCAGCAGTCAAGGACAGGGGCGGTATGAGCAGTACTTC.

The chain is built from TRBV6-8 and TRBJ2-2; D ambiguous. This CDR3 spans 13 amino acids. Germline CDR1 is MNHGY and CDR2 is SAAAGT. Trimming left V 4 bases short and J 4 bases short, with 7 bases between. CDR3 nucleotide sequence: TGTGCCAGCAGTTTGACGGTCACCGGGGAGCTGTTTTTT. Protein product: CASSLTVTGELFF.

This chain joins TRBV9 and TRBJ2-3, with D unclear. V lost 0 bases to trimming and J lost 5 bases, with 4 bases between them. The CDR3 length is 12 residues. The germline CDR1 and CDR2 sequences are SGDLS and YYNGEE. CDR3 bases: TGTGCCAGCAGCGTAGTGGGAGATACGCAGTATTTT. It specifies CASSVVGDTQYF.

By its share, this clone is medium-sized. The chain uses TRBV11-3 and TRBJ2-1; 10 nucleotides line up with TRBD2. Germline V gene sequence: CDR1 SGHNT, CDR2 YENEEA. Losses at the gene ends were 3 bases for V and 2 bases for J; bases not matched to a gene: 10. CDR3 length: 18 residues. As DNA, the CDR3 is TGTGCCAGCAGCTTGGCCGCGGTAGCGGGGGGTACCTACAATGAGCAGTTCTTC. Amino acid sequence: CASSLAAVAGGTYNEQFF.